The 22 T cell receptor beta chains below come from one sample, sequenced in a study of metastatic and nonmetastatic thyroid tumors. No patient had received any treatment before thyroid surgery. TCRdb called clones again from the PCR reads with MiXCR. The repertoire holds tens of thousands of clones, about 15% seen once, with about a sixth in the top ten. Input material: blood. The source of these receptors is a male donor with papillary thyroid cancer or a benign thyroid nodule (not recorded which). Some clones in this sample may be carry-over from other donors' samples.

This clone occurred many times. V usage is TRBV25-1 and J usage is TRBJ2-7; D tentatively fits TRBD1 or TRBD2 (5 bases each). CDR3 length equals 15 residues. Germline CDR1 is MGHDK and CDR2 is SYGVNS. Trimming shortened V by 7 bases and J by 5 bases, and 21 bases separated the two germline ends. The CDR3: CASTPGPPFRDEQYF. The CDR3 region has the DNA TGTGCCAGCACCCCGGGACCGCCGTTTCGGGACGAGCAGTACTTC.

This clone appeared many times. Other DNA sequences in this sample translate to the same CDR3. The J gene is TRBJ1-1, the V gene TRBV19, with D possibly being TRBD1 (6 bases). Trimming removed 3 bases from V and 11 bases from J, with 19 bases in between. The germline gives CDR1 LNHDA, CDR2 SQIVND (reference sequence). The CDR3 sequence is 14 residues long. CDR3 amino acids: CASSIRGTQRTAFF. CDR3 DNA: TGTGCCAGTAGTATCAGGGGTACACAGCGAACGGCTTTCTTT.

This clone was seen many times. The chain carries TRBV30 and TRBJ1-1; D remains unclear. The germline V gene encodes CDR1 GTSNPN and CDR2 SVGIG (reference sequence). Trimming took 3 bases from V and 6 from J, leaving 14 bases between them. There are 13 residues in the CDR3. The CDR3 loop is CAWSPDWVPEAFF. The CDR3 bases are TGTGCCTGGAGCCCCGATTGGGTCCCTGAAGCTTTCTTT.

Note on this clone: One junction end disagrees with the germline gene, perhaps due to a read error. The rearrangement joins TRBV5-4 to TRBJ1-2, with D uncertain. The V gene's germline CDR1 is SGHNT and CDR2 YYREEE (reference sequence). The CDR3 consists of 12 residues. In nucleotides, the CDR3 is TGTGCCTGCAGCGCACGAGTTTATGGCTACACCTTC. Protein: CACSARVYGYTF.

This clone has at least ten counts. The junction differs from germline at one of its ends, possibly a read error. Other DNA sequences in this sample translate to the same CDR3. The rearrangement joins TRBV27 to TRBJ2-5, with 10 bases fitting TRBD1. Germline lookup yields CDR1 MNHEY and CDR2 SMNVEV (reference sequence). The CDR3 loop spans 17 amino acids. The CDR3 nucleotides are TGTGCCGGCAGTCCCGGGCAACCGACAGGGGGCATGGAGACCCAGTACTTC. Residues: CAGSPGQPTGGMETQYF.

This clone was seen a handful of times. This may stem from a read error, because a much larger clone lies one nucleotide away. This same CDR3 is encoded by further DNA sequences in the sample. The chain employs TRBV19 and TRBJ1-4, with D perhaps matching TRBD1 (5 bases). The ends were cut back, 3 bases at V and 6 bases at J, with 14 bases in the middle. CDR1 and CDR2 from the germline V gene are LNHDA and SQIVND (reference sequence). This CDR3 region has 15 residues. The CDR3 DNA is TGTGCCAGTAGTATCAGTCAGGGAGTAGATGAAAAACTGTTTTTT. This codes for CASSISQGVDEKLFF.

There are many counts of this clone. The chain employs TRBV4-2 and TRBJ2-3, with 11 bases that match TRBD2. V dropped 3 bases and J dropped 5; count of bases not matched to a gene: 7. The CDR3 consists of 16 residues. CDR1 LGHNA and CDR2 YNFKEQ come from the germline V gene. For the CDR3, the DNA is TGTGCCAGCAGCCACTCGACTAGCGGGATGGGAGATACGCAGTATTTT. Translation: CASSHSTSGMGDTQYF.

This clone was observed a handful of times. This chain connects TRBV7-8 to TRBJ2-2; D gene uncertain. With 0 bases removed from V and 0 bases from J, the gap between germline ends came to 14 bases. Germline CDR1 is SGHVS and CDR2 is FQNEAQ. The CDR3 has 18 residues. CDR3 residues: CASSLARGGLANTGELFF. The CDR3 DNA reads TGTGCCAGCAGCTTAGCGCGCGGCGGCCTAGCGAACACCGGGGAGCTGTTTTTT.

This clone was observed once. The junction does not match germline at one end; this may be a read error. The J gene is TRBJ1-3, the V gene TRBV30; D gene ambiguous. The CDR3 length is 14 residues. The V gene's germline CDR1 is GTSNPN and CDR2 SVGIG (reference sequence). This CDR3 reads CALSVWAGLGTIYF. The CDR3 DNA follows: TGTGCCTTGAGTGTATGGGCAGGCTTGGGTACCATATATTTT.

Ten or more counts support this clone. The CDR3 region has the DNA TGTGCCAGCAGTTTCGGACAGAGTAATTCACCCCTCCACTTT. It encodes CASSFGQSNSPLHF. The V and J genes are TRBV12-3 or TRBV12-4 and TRBJ1-6; tentatively, D is TRBD1 (6 bases). Trimming took off 3 bases at V and 6 bases at J, with 9 bases between the two ends. This CDR3 contains 14 residues.

The sample holds many counts of this clone. The V call is TRBV5-1, the J call TRBJ2-5; 7 bases map to TRBD2. V lost 3 bases to trimming and J lost 2 bases; unmatched junction nucleotides: 4. Germline assignment: CDR1 SGHRS and CDR2 YFSETQ. This CDR3 contains 14 residues. As DNA, the CDR3 is TGCGCCAGCAGCTCGACTAGCACGCAAGAGACCCAGTACTTC. This sequence encodes CASSSTSTQETQYF. Complete variable domain (other parts from reference TRBV5-1 and TRBJ2-5): KAGVTQTPRYLIKTRGQQVTLSCSPISGHRSVSWYQQTPGQGLQFLFEYFSETQRNKGNFPGRFSGRQFSNSRSEMNVSTLELGDSALYLCASSSTSTQETQYFGPGTRLLVL.

This clone appeared many times. The chain recombines TRBV3-1 with TRBJ1-6; D uncertain. The CDR3 has 13 residues. Per the germline V gene, CDR1 is LGHDT and CDR2 is YNNKEL (reference sequence). Trimming stripped 4 bases from V and 7 bases from J, with 8 bases between. The CDR3 here is CASSPGTNSPLHF. CDR3 nucleotides: TGTGCCAGCAGCCCAGGTACCAATTCACCCCTCCACTTT.

This clone has a count of ten or more. The chain uses TRBV2 and TRBJ1-1; TRBD1 is a possible D gene (6 bases). V lost 6 bases and J 5 bases, leaving 19 bases between the germline ends. The CDR3 has 15 residues. Germline loops: CDR1 SNHLY, CDR2 FYNNEI. The CDR3 is CASSAFEGVGTEAFF. In DNA, the CDR3 is TGTGCCAGCAGCGCCTTTGAGGGGGTAGGGACTGAAGCTTTCTTT.

At least ten counts were recorded for this clone. This chain links TRBV7-9 with TRBJ2-7; 7 nucleotides align to TRBD1. The CDR3 sequence is 14 residues long. J was trimmed by 2 bases and V by 2 bases; bases with no gene match: 3. Germline-derived CDR1 and CDR2 are SEHNR and FQNEAQ (reference sequence). In nucleotides, the CDR3 is TGTGCCAGCAGCTTAATCGGACAGGCCTACGAGCAGTACTTC. It codes for CASSLIGQAYEQYF.

Many counts were recorded for this clone. J is TRBJ2-1 and V is TRBV7-8; 11 bases line up with TRBD2. The trim removed 4 bases at V and 0 bases at J, leaving 5 bases unmatched. Germline V lookup: CDR1 SGHVS, CDR2 FQNEAQ. There are 17 residues in the CDR3. The CDR3 protein is CASSSRLAGSSYNEQFF. The CDR3 coding sequence is TGTGCCAGCAGCTCTAGACTAGCGGGGAGCTCCTACAATGAGCAGTTCTTC. The entire variable domain, with the rest obtained from reference TRBV7-8 and TRBJ2-1, is as follows: GAGVSQSPRYKVAKRGQDVALRCDPISGHVSLFWYQQALGQGPEFLTYFQNEAQLDKSGLPSDRFFAERPEGSVSTLKIQRTQQEDSAVYLCASSSRLAGSSYNEQFFGPGTRLTVL.

The sample holds a few counts of this clone. An end of the junction does not agree with germline; a read error may underlie this. V usage is TRBV6-2 or TRBV6-3 and J usage is TRBJ2-3; D call uncertain. The CDR3 has 17 residues. Germline-derived CDR1 and CDR2 are MNHEY and SVGEGT. The CDR3 DNA reads TGTGTCAGCAGTTGGTGGCTATCGGAGATATCCACAGATACGCAGTATTTT. Translation: CVSSWWLSEISTDTQYF.

This clone was observed many times. At one end the junction does not follow the germline gene, possibly because of a read error. This chain uses TRBV5-4 with TRBJ1-1; TRBD1 agrees at 7 bases. Germline CDR1 SGHNT, CDR2 YYREEE (reference sequence). The CDR3 length is 14 residues. The CDR3 reads CASNLVQGSAEAFF. CDR3 DNA: TGTGCCAGCAACTTGGTACAGGGGAGCGCTGAAGCTTTCTTT.

This clone appeared a few times. A junction boundary mismatches the germline segment, possibly from a read error. DNA for the CDR3: TGTGCCAGCAGCGGGGCTAGCGGGGGGCACCTCTTC. This encodes CASSGASGGHLF. This chain joins TRBV6-1 and TRBJ2-1; 11 positions agree with TRBD2. CDR3 length equals 12 residues. Germline V CDR1 and CDR2: MNHNS, SASEGT.

This clone was observed a single time. This chain links TRBV2 with TRBJ2-3; 11 positions match TRBD2. The CDR3 covers 16 residues. V shed 5 bases and J 3 bases; nucleotides not matched to a gene: 7. Germline lookup yields CDR1 SNHLY and CDR2 FYNNEI. The CDR3 nucleotides are TGTGCCAGCAGTCGGCTAGCGGGAGGCTTGACAGATACGCAGTATTTT. Its translation is CASSRLAGGLTDTQYF. Full variable domain (rest looked up from reference TRBV2 and TRBJ2-3): EPEVTQTPSHQVTQMGQEVILRCVPISNHLYFYWYRQILGQKVEFLVSFYNNEISEKSEIFDDQFSVERPDGSNFTLKIRSTKLEDSAMYFCASSRLAGGLTDTQYFGPGTRLTVL.

This clone was seen ten or more times. The chain carries TRBV7-9 and TRBJ2-7; possibly TRBD2 for D (5 bases). V lost 3 bases and J 4 bases, leaving 7 bases between the germline ends. This CDR3 contains 12 residues. The germline V gene has CDR1 SEHNR and CDR2 FQNEAQ (reference sequence). The CDR3 spells CASSFEGYEQYF. CDR3 coding DNA: TGTGCCAGCAGCTTTGAGGGATACGAGCAGTACTTC.

There are a few counts of this clone. The V and J genes are TRBV6-6 and TRBJ1-1; maybe TRBD1 (6 bases). V was shortened by 0 bases and J by 3 bases, with 14 bases between the two germline ends. Germline CDR1 MNHNY, CDR2 SVGAGI (reference sequence). This CDR3 has 16 amino acids. This chain's CDR3 is CASSYSGGAMDTEAFF. CDR3 sequence (DNA): TGTGCCAGCAGTTACTCCGGGGGGGCGATGGACACTGAAGCTTTCTTT.

V is TRBV20-1 and J is TRBJ1-1; TRBD1 is a possible D gene (6 bases). Between the trimmed V and J ends, which lost 6 bases and 5 bases, there was a span of 19 bases. CDR1 is DFQATT and CDR2 is SNEGSKA in the germline V gene (reference sequence). The CDR3 extends over 14 amino acids. CDR3 nucleotides: TGCAGTGCCAGGAGGGGGGAAGTATATACTGAAGCTTTCTTT. The encoded protein is CSARRGEVYTEAFF.